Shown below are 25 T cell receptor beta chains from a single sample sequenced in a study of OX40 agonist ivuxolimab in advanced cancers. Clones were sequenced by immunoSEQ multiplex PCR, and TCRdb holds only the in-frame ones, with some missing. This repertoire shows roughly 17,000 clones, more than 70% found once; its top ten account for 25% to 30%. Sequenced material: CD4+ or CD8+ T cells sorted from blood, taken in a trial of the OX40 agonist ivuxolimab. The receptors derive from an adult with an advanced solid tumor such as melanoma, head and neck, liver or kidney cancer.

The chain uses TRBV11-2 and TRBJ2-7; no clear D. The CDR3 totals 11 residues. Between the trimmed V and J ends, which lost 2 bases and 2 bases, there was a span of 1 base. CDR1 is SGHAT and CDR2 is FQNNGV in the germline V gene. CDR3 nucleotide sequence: TGTGCCAGCAGCTTAACCTACGAGCAGTACTTC. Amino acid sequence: CASSLTYEQYF. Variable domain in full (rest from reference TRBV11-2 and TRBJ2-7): EAGVAQSPRYKIIEKRQSVAFWCNPISGHATLYWYQQILGQGPKLLIQFQNNGVVDDSQLPKDRFSAERLKGVDSTLKIQPAKLEDSAVYLCASSLTYEQYFGPGTRLTVT.

This chain's CDR3 is CASSLSGRVDEQYF. CDR3 bases: TGTGCCAGCAGTTTATCAGGGAGGGTAGACGAGCAGTACTTC. The chain recombines TRBV27 with TRBJ2-7; 7 positions agree with TRBD2. V dropped 0 bases and J dropped 5; count of bases not matched to a gene: 4. Germline-derived CDR1 and CDR2 are MNHEY and SMNVEV (reference sequence). This CDR3 has 14 amino acids.

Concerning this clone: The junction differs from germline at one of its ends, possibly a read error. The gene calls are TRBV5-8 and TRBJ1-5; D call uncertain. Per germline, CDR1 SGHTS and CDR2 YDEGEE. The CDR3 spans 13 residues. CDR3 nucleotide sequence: TGCGCCAGCAGCCAAGAGAGTAATCAGCCCCAGCATTTT. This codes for CASSQESNQPQHF.

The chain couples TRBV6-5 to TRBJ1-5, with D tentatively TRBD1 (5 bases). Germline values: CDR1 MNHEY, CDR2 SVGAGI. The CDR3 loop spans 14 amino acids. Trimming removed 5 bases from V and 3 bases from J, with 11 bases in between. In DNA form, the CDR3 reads TGTGCCAGCAGTACTCAGGGAACCAATCAGCCCCAGCATTTT. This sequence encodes CASSTQGTNQPQHF.

In DNA, the CDR3 is TGTGCCAGCAGCTCCGGGATATCGGACTATGGCTACACCTTC. As protein: CASSSGISDYGYTF. The chain links TRBV7-6 to TRBJ1-2; D gene uncertain. CDR1 and CDR2 from the germline V gene are SGHVS and FNYEAQ. V lost 4 bases and J lost 3, with 12 bases in between. The CDR3 extends over 14 amino acids.

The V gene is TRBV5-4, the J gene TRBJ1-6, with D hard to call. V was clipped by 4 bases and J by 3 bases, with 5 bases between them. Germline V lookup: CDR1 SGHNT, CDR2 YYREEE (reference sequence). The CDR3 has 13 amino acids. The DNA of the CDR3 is TGTGCCAGCAGCCCCTTCTATAATTCACCCCTCCACTTT. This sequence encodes CASSPFYNSPLHF.

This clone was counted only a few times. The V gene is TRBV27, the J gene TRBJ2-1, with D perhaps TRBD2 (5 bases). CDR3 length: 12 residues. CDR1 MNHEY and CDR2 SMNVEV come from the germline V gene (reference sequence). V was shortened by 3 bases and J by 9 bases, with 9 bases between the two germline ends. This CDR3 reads CASSLPRGEQFF. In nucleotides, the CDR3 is TGTGCCAGCAGTTTGCCCCGGGGTGAGCAGTTCTTC.

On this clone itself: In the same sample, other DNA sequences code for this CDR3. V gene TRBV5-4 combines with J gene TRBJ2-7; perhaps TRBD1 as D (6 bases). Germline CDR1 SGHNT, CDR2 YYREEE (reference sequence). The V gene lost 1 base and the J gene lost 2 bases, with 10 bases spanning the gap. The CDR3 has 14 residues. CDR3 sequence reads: CASSLYRDPYEQYF. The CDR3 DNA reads TGTGCCAGCAGCTTGTACAGGGATCCCTACGAGCAGTACTTC.

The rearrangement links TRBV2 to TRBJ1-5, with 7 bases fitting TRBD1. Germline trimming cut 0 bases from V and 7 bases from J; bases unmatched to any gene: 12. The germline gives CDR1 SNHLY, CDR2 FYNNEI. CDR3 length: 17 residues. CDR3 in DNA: TGTGCCAGCAGTGAAGCCGGGGACAGCCTAGGAGACCAGCCCCAGCATTTT. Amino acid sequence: CASSEAGDSLGDQPQHF.

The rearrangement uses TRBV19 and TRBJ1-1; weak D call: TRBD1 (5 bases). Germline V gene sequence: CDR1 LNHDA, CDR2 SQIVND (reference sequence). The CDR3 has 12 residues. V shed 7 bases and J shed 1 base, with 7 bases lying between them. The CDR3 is CASKQGNTEAFF. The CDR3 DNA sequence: TGTGCCAGTAAGCAGGGGAACACTGAAGCTTTCTTT.

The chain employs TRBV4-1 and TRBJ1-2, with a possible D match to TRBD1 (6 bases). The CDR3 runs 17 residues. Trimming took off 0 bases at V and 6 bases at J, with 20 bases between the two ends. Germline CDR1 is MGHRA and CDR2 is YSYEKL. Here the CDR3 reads CASSQDPLGARSHGYTF. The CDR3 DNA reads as TGCGCCAGCAGCCAAGACCCTCTGGGGGCGCGGTCCCATGGCTACACCTTC.

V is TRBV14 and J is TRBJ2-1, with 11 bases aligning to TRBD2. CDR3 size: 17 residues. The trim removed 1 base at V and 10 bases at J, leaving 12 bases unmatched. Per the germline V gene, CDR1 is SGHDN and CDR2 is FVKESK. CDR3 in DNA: TGTGCCAGCAGCCAAGTCCCACCGACTAGCGGGACTGAGGAGCAGTTCTTC. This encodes CASSQVPPTSGTEEQFF.

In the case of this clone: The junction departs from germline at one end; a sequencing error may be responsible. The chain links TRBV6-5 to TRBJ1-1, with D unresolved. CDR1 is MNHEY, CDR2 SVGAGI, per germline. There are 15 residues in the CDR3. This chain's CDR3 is CASSYFGQWNTEAFF. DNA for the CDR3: TGTGCCAGCAGCTACTTCGGGCAGTGGAACACTGAAGCTTTCTTT.

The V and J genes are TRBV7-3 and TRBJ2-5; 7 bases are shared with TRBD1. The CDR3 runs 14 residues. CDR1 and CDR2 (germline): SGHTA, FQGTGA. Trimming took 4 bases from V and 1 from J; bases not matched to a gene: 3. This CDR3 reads CASSWGQLQETQYF. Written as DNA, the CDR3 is TGTGCCAGCAGCTGGGGACAGCTCCAAGAGACCCAGTACTTC.

The CDR3 sequence is CASSLAGEFGELFF. For the CDR3, the DNA is TGCGCCAGCAGCTTGGCGGGAGAATTCGGGGAGCTGTTTTTT. The chain is built from TRBV5-1 and TRBJ2-2; D is possibly TRBD2 (6 bases). This CDR3 is 14 amino acids long. Trimming removed 0 bases at V and 7 bases at J, with 10 bases between. Germline CDR1 reads SGHRS; CDR2 reads YFSETQ.

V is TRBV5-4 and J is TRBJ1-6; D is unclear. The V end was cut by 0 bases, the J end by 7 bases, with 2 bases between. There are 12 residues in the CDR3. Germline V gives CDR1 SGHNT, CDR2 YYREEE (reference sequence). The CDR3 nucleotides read TGTGCCAGCAGCTTGGTCAATTCACCCCTCCACTTT. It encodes CASSLVNSPLHF.

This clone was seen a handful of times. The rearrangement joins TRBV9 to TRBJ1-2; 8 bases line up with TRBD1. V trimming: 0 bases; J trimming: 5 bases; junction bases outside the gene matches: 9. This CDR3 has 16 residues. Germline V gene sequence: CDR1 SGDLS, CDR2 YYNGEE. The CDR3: CASSVGDGQGAYGYTF. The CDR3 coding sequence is TGTGCCAGCAGCGTAGGGGACGGACAGGGCGCTTATGGCTACACCTTC.

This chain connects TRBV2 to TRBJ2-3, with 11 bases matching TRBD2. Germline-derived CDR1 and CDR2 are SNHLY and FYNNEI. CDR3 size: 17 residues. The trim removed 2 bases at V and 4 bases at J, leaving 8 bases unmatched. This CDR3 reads CASSEPLLAGEPDTQYF. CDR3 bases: TGTGCCAGCAGTGAACCTTTACTAGCGGGAGAGCCAGATACGCAGTATTTT.

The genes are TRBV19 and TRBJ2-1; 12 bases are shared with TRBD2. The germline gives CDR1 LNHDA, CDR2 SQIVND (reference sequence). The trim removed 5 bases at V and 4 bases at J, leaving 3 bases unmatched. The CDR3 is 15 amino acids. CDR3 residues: CASSPGTSGYNEQFF. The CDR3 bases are TGTGCCAGTAGTCCCGGGACTAGCGGGTACAATGAGCAGTTCTTC.

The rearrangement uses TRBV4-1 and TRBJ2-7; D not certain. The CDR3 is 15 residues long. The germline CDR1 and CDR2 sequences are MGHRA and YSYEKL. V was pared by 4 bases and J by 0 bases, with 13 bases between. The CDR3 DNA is TGCGCCAGCAGCCCGCGAGACCGAAGCTCCTACGAGCAGTACTTC. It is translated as CASSPRDRSSYEQYF.

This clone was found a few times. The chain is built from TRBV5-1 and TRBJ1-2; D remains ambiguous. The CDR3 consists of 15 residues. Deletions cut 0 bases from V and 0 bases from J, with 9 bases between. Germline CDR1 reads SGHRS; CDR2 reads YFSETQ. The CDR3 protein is CASSLAGEANYGYTF. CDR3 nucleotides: TGCGCCAGCAGCTTGGCCGGAGAGGCTAACTATGGCTACACCTTC. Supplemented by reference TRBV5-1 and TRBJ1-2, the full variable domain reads KAGVTQTPRYLIKTRGQQVTLSCSPISGHRSVSWYQQTPGQGLQFLFEYFSETQRNKGNFPGRFSGRQFSNSRSEMNVSTLELGDSALYLCASSLAGEANYGYTFGSGTRLTVV.

The CDR3 region is CASSLAQGVDGELFF. CDR3 sequence (DNA): TGTGCCAGCAGCTTAGCCCAGGGGGTGGACGGGGAGCTGTTTTTT. The J gene is TRBJ2-2, the V gene TRBV7-8; 7 bases map to TRBD1. In germline, CDR1 is SGHVS, CDR2 FQNEAQ. This CDR3 has 15 residues. V was clipped by 0 bases and J by 7 bases; unmatched bases: 5.

The CDR3 protein is CASTVGAGPSYNEQFF. The CDR3, as DNA: TGTGCCAGCACCGTAGGAGCGGGGCCCTCCTACAATGAGCAGTTCTTC. The gene calls are TRBV27 and TRBJ2-1, with TRBD2 matching 7 bases. The CDR3 totals 16 residues. Germline V gene data show CDR1 as MNHEY and CDR2 as SMNVEV (reference sequence). Trimming at V came to 7 bases and at J to 0 bases, leaving 9 bases not matched to a gene.

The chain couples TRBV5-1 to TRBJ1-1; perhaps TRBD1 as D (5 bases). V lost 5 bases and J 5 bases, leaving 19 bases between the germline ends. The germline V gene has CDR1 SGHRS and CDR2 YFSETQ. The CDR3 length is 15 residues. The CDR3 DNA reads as TGCGCCAGCAGGGACGGGGACGAAGGGCGGACTGAAGCTTTCTTT. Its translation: CASRDGDEGRTEAFF.

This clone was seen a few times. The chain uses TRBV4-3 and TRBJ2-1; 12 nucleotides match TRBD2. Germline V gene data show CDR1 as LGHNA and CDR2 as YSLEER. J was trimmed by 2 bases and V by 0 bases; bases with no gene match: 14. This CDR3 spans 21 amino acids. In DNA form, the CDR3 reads TGCGCCAGCAGCCAAGATATAGTGGCTAGCGGGGGGGCGAACACCTACAATGAGCAGTTCTTC. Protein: CASSQDIVASGGANTYNEQFF.